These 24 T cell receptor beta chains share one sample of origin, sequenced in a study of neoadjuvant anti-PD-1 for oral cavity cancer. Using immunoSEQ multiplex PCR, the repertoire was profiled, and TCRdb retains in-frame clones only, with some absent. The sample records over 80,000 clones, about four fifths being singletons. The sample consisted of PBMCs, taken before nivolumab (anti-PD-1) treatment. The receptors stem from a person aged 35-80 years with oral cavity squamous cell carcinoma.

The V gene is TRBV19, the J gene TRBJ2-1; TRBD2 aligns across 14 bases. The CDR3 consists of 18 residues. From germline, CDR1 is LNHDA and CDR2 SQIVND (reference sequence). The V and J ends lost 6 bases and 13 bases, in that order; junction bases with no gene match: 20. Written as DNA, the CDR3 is TGTGCCAGTAGCCCCTCCAACTCCGGGACTAGCGGGAGAGGGGGCCAGTTCTTC. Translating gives CASSPSNSGTSGRGGQFF.

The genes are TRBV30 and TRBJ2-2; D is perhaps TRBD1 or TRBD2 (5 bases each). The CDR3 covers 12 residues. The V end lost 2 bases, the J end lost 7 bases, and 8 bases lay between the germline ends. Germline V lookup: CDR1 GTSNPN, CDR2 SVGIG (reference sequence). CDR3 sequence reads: CAWSLGVGELFF. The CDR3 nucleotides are TGTGCCTGGAGTCTGGGGGTCGGGGAGCTGTTTTTT.

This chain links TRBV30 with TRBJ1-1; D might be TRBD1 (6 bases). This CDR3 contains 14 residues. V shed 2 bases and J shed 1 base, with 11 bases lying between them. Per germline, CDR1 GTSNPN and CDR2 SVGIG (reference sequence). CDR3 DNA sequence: TGTGCCTGGAGTTCAGGGGTCCGGAACACTGAAGCTTTCTTT. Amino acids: CAWSSGVRNTEAFF. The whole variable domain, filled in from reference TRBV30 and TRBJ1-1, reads SQTIHQWPATLVQPVGSPLSLECTVEGTSNPNLYWYRQAAGRGLQLLFYSVGIGQISSEVPQNLSASRPQDRQFILSSKKLLLSDSGFYLCAWSSGVRNTEAFFGQGTRLTVV.

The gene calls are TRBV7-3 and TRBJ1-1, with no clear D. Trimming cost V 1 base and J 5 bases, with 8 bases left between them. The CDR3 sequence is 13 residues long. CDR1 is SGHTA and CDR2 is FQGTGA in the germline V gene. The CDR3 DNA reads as TGTGCCAGCAGCTTAAATGGTTGGACTGAAGCTTTCTTT. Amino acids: CASSLNGWTEAFF.

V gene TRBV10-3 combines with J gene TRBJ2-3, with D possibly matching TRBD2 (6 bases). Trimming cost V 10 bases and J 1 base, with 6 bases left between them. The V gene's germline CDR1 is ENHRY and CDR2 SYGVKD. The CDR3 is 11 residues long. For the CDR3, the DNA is TGTGCCAGCGGGGGCACAGATACGCAGTATTTT. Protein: CASGGTDTQYF.

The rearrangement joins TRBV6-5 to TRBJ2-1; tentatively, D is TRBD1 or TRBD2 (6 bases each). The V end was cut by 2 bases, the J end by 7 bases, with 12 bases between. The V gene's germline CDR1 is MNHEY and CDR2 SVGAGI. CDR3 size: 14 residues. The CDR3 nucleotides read TGTGCCAGCAGTTACGGGCAGGGGAGGAATGAGCAGTTCTTC. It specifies CASSYGQGRNEQFF.

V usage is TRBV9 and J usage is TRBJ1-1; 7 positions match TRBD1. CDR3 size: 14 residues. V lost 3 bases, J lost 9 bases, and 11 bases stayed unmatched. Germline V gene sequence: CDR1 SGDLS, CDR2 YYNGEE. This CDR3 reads CASSGDQGGQQAFF. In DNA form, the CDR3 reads TGTGCCAGCAGCGGGGATCAGGGGGGGCAACAAGCTTTCTTT.

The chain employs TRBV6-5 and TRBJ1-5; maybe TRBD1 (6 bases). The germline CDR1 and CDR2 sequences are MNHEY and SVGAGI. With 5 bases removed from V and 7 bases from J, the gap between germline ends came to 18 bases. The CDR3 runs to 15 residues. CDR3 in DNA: TGTGCCAGCAGTGCCACATTCGGGGGCGGACAGCCCCAGCATTTT. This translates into CASSATFGGGQPQHF.

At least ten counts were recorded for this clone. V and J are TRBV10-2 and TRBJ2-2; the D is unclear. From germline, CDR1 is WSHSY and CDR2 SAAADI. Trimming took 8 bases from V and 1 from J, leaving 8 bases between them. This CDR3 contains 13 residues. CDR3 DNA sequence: TGCGCCAGCGTAGCAGTGAACACCGGGGAGCTGTTTTTT. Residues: CASVAVNTGELFF.

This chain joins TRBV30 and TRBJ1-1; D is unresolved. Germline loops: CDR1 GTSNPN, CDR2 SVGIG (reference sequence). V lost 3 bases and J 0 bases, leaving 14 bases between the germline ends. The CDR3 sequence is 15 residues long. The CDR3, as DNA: TGTGCCTGGAGCCCCACGAGAGGGATGAACACTGAAGCTTTCTTT. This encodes CAWSPTRGMNTEAFF.

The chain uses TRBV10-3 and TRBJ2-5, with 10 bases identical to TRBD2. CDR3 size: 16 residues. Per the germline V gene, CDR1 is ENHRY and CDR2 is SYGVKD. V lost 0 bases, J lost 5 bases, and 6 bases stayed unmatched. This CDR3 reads CAISESASGGRETQYF. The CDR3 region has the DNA TGTGCCATCAGTGAGTCGGCTAGCGGGGGAAGGGAGACCCAGTACTTC.

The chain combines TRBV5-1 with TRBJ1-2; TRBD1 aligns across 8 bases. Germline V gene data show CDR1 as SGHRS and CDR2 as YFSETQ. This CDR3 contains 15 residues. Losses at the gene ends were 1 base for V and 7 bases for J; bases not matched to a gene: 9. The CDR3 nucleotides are TGCGCCAGCAGCTTGTCAACAGGGGGTTTTAGTGGCTACACCTTC. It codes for CASSLSTGGFSGYTF. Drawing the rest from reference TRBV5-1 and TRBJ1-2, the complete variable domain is KAGVTQTPRYLIKTRGQQVTLSCSPISGHRSVSWYQQTPGQGLQFLFEYFSETQRNKGNFPGRFSGRQFSNSRSEMNVSTLELGDSALYLCASSLSTGGFSGYTFGSGTRLTVV.

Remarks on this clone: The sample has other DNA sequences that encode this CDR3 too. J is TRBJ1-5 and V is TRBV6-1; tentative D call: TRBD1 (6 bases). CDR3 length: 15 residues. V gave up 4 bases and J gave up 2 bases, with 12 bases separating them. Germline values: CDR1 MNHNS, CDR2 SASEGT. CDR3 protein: CASSVNRVGNQPQHF. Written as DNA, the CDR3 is TGTGCCAGCAGTGTTAACAGGGTGGGCAATCAGCCCCAGCATTTT.

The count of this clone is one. The CDR3 protein is CASSGLAGGSTGELFF. CDR3 DNA: TGTGCCAGCAGTGGCCTAGCGGGCGGATCCACCGGGGAGCTGTTTTTT. V gene TRBV2 combines with J gene TRBJ2-2, with 8 bases aligning to TRBD2. The CDR3 extends over 16 amino acids. V trimming: 4 bases; J trimming: 4 bases; junction bases outside the gene matches: 8. In germline, CDR1 is SNHLY, CDR2 FYNNEI.

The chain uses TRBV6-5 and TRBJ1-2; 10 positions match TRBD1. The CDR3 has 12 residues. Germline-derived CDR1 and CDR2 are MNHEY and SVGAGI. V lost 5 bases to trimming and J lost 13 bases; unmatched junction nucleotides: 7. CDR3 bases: TGTGCCAGCAGTCCGGGACAGGGGATTTTCACCTTC. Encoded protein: CASSPGQGIFTF.

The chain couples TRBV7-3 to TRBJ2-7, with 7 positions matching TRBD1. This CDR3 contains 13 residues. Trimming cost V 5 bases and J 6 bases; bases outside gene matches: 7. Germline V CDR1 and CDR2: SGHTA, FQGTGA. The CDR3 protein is CASSLRQGGEQYF. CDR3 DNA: TGTGCCAGCAGCCTGCGACAGGGCGGCGAGCAGTACTTC. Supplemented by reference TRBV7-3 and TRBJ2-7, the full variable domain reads GAGVSQTPSNKVTEKGKYVELRCDPISGHTALYWYRQSLGQGPEFLIYFQGTGAADDSGLPNDRFFAVRPEGSVSTLKIQRTERGDSAVYLCASSLRQGGEQYFGPGTRLTVT.

The CDR3 loop reads CASSLGPMNTEAFF. CDR3 sequence (DNA): TGTGCCAGCAGCTTAGGTCCCATGAACACTGAAGCTTTCTTT. The chain combines TRBV7-9 with TRBJ1-1; D is unclear. Germline V gene data show CDR1 as SEHNR and CDR2 as FQNEAQ (reference sequence). This CDR3 has 14 amino acids. The germline V and J ends were trimmed by 1 base and 0 bases, with 6 bases remaining between them.

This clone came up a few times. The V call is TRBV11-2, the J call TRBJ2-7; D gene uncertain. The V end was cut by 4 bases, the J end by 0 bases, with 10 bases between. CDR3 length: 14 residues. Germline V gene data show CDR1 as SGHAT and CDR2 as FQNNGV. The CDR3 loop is CASSSLRASYEQYF. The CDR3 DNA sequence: TGTGCCAGCAGCTCCCTACGGGCCTCCTACGAGCAGTACTTC.

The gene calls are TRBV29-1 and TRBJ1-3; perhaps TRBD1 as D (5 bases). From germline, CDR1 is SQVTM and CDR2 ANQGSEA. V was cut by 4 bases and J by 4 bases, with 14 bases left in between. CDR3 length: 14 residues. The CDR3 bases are TGCAGCGTTGGATCGCCAGGGATGGGAAACACCATATATTTT. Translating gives CSVGSPGMGNTIYF.

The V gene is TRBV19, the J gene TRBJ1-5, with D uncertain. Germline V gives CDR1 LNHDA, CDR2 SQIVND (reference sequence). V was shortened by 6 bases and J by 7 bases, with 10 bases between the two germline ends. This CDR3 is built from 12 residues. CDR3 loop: CASSYERQPQHF. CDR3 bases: TGTGCCAGTAGCTATGAAAGACAGCCCCAGCATTTT.

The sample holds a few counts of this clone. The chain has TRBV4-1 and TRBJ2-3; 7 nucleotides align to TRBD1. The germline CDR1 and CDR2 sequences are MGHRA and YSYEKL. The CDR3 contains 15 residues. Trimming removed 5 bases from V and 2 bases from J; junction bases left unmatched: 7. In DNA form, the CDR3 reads TGCGCCAGCAGCTACCGGGACAGTGTCACAGATACGCAGTATTTT. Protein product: CASSYRDSVTDTQYF.

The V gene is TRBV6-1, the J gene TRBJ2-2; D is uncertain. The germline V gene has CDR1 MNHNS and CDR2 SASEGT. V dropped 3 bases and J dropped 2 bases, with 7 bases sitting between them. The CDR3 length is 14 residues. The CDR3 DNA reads TGTGCCAGCAGTGAGAGGCACAACACCGGGGAGCTGTTTTTT. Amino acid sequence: CASSERHNTGELFF.

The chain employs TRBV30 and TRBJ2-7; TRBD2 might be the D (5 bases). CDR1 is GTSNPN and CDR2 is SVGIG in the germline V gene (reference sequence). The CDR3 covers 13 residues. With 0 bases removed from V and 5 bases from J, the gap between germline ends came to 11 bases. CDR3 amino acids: CAWSVRSGDEQYF. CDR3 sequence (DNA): TGTGCCTGGAGTGTACGATCCGGGGACGAGCAGTACTTC.

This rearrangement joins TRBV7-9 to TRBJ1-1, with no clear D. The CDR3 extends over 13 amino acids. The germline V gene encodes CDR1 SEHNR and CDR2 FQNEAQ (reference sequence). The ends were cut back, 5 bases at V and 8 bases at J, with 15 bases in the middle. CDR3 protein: CASSPNTAGEAFF. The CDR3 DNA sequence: TGTGCCAGCAGCCCCAACACTGCGGGCGAAGCTTTCTTT.